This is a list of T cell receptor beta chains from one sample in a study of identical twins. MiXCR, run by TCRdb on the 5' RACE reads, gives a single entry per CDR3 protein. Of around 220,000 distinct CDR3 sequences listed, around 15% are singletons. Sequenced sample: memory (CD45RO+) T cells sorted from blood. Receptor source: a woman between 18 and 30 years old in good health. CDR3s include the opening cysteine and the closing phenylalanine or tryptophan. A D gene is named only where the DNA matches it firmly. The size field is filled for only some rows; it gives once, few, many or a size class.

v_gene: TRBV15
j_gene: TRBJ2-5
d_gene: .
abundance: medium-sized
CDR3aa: CATSRDSKGQETQYF
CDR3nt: TGTGCCACCAGCAGAGATTCTAAGGGACAAGAGACCCAGTACTTC

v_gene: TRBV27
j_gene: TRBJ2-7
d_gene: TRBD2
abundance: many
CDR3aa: CASSFGREGWQYF
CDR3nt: TGTGCCAGCAGTTTTGGACGGGAGGGGTGGCAGTACTTC

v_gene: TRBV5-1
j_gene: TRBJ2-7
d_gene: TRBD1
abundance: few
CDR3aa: CASSFRTDRVNEQYF
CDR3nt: TGCGCCAGCAGCTTCCGGACGGACAGGGTCAACGAGCAGTACTTC

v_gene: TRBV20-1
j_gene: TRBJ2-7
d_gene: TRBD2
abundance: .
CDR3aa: CSARVSGGQTYEQYF
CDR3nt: TGCAGTGCTAGAGTAAGCGGGGGCCAAACCTACGAGCAGTACTTC

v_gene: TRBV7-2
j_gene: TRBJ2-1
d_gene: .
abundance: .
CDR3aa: CASSLGTGTYNEQFF
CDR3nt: TGTGCCAGCAGCTTAGGGACGGGAACCTACAATGAGCAGTTCTTC

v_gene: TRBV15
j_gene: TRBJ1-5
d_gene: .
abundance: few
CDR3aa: CATSRGAVRGQPQHF
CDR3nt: TGTGCCACCAGCAGAGGGGCAGTCCGAGGTCAGCCCCAGCATTTT

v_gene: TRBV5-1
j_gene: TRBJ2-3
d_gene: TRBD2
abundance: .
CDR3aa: CASSSAGWEGRVNTQYF
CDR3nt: TGCGCCAGCAGCTCCGCCGGATGGGAGGGCAGGGTGAATACGCAGTATTTT

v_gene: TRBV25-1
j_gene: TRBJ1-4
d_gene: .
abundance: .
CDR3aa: CASSEYRQDEKLFF
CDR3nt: TGTGCCAGCAGTGAATATAGGCAGGATGAAAAACTGTTTTTT

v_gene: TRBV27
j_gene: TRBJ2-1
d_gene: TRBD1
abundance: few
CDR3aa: CASSFSLGQGIGYEQFF
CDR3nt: TGTGCCAGCAGTTTCTCCCTCGGACAGGGAATTGGTTATGAGCAGTTCTTC

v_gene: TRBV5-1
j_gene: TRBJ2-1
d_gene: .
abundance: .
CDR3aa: CASSLAVGSYNEQFF
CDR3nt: TGCGCCAGCAGCTTAGCGGTAGGCTCCTACAATGAGCAGTTCTTC

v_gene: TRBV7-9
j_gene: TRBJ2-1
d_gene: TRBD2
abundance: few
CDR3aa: CASSLKGTSGSYEQFF
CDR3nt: TGTGCCAGCAGCTTGAAGGGGACTAGCGGGAGCTATGAGCAGTTCTTC

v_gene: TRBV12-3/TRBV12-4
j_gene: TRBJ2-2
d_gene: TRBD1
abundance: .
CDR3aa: CASSSGGTNTGELFF
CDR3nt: TGTGCCAGCAGTTCAGGGGGTACGAACACCGGGGAGCTGTTTTTT

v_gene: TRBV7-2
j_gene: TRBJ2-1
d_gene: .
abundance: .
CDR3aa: CASSLARASGYNEQFF
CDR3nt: TGTGCCAGCAGCTTAGCAAGAGCCTCGGGGTACAATGAGCAGTTCTTC

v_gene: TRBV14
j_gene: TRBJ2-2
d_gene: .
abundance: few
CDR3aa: CASSHNSFGELFF
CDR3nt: TGTGCCAGCAGCCATAATAGTTTTGGGGAGCTGTTTTTT

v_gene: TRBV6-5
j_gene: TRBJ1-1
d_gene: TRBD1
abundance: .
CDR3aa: CASSYDRAGLFTEAFF
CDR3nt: TGTGCCAGCAGTTACGACAGGGCGGGATTGTTCACTGAAGCTTTCTTT

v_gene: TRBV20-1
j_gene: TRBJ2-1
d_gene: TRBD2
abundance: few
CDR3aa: CSAPSGGAFNEQFF
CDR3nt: TGCAGTGCGCCCAGCGGGGGGGCGTTCAATGAGCAGTTCTTC

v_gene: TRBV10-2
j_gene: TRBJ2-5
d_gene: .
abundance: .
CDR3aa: CASSEIVPSGDQYF
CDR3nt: TGCGCCAGCAGTGAAATAGTTCCTTCAGGGGACCAGTACTTC

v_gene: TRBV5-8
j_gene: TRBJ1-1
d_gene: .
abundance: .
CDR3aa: CASSSPNTEAFF
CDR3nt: TGTGCCAGCAGCTCCCCAAACACTGAAGCTTTCTTT

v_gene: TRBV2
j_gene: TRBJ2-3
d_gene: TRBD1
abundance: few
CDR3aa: CAVPGTGVDTQYF
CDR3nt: TGTGCCGTACCCGGGACAGGGGTAGATACGCAGTATTTT

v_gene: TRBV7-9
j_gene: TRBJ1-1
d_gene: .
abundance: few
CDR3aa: CASSSLGRKNTEAFF
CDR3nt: TGTGCCAGCAGTTCTCTCGGACGGAAGAACACTGAAGCTTTCTTT

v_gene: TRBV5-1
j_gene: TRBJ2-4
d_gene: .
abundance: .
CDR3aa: CASSLEPRWGAKNIQYF
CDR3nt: TGCGCCAGCAGCTTGGAACCCCGGTGGGGGGCCAAAAACATTCAGTACTTC

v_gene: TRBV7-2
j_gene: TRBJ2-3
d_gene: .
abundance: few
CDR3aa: CASSLDRDPTDTQYF
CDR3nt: TGTGCCAGCAGCTTAGACAGGGACCCCACAGATACGCAGTATTTT

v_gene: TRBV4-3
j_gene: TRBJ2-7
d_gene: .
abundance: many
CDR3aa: CASSKGIGTYEQYF
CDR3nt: TGCGCCAGCAGCAAGGGGATAGGGACCTACGAGCAGTACTTC

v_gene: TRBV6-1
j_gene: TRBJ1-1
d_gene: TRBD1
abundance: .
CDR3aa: CASRPGQLNTEAFF
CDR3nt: TGTGCCAGCAGGCCGGGACAGCTGAACACTGAAGCTTTCTTT

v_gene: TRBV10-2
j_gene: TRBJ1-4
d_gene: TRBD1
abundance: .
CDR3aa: CASSQQGQYPSGEKLFF
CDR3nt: TGCGCCAGCTCGCAACAGGGACAGTACCCCTCTGGGGAAAAACTGTTTTTT

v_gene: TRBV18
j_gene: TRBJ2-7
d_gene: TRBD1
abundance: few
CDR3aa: CASSLQRPAPGQGHYEQYF
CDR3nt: TGTGCCAGCTCACTTCAAAGACCTGCCCCGGGACAGGGGCACTACGAGCAGTACTTC

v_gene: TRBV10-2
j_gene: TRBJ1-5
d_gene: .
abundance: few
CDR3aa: CASHGGVKYSNQPQHF
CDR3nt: TGCGCCAGCCATGGGGGAGTAAAGTATAGCAATCAGCCCCAGCATTTT

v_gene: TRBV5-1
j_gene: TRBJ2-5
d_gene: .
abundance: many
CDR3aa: CASSFTPRGEETQYF
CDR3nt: TGCGCCAGCAGCTTTACCCCCCGCGGAGAAGAGACCCAGTACTTC